This entry lists 22 T cell receptor beta chains sequenced from one sample in a study of control samples from healthy donors and cancer patients. Here immunoSEQ multiplex PCR was the method, and the copy in TCRdb shows in-frame clones only, minus some. The sample has about 28,000 clones; roughly 89% are singletons. The sample consisted of PBMCs. These receptors all stem from a man aged 45 to 65 with lung cancer.

The chain uses TRBV10-3 and TRBJ2-7; no reliable D call. V lost 2 bases to trimming and J lost 1 base, with 6 bases between them. This CDR3 is built from 13 residues. Looked up from germline, CDR1 is ENHRY and CDR2 is SYGVKD. CDR3 loop: CAISEPSSYEQYF. CDR3 coding DNA: TGTGCCATCAGTGAGCCTTCATCCTACGAGCAGTACTTC.

The chain combines TRBV20-1 with TRBJ1-5; 9 bases line up with TRBD1. The germline CDR1 and CDR2 sequences are DFQATT and SNEGSKA (reference sequence). V dropped 3 bases and J dropped 3; count of bases not matched to a gene: 15. The CDR3 contains 18 residues. The CDR3 DNA is TGCAGTGCTAGTGATTTGGGACAGGGAATAGGAATCAATCAGCCCCAGCATTTT. This gives the protein CSASDLGQGIGINQPQHF.

A single count supports this clone. The chain is built from TRBV4-1 and TRBJ2-1, with 8 nucleotides matching TRBD2. The CDR3 is 14 residues long. J gave up 5 bases and V 7 bases, and 7 bases lay outside the gene matches. Germline V lookup: CDR1 MGHRA, CDR2 YSYEKL. The CDR3 nucleotides read TGCGCCAGCATGAAACTAGCGGCCGACAATGAGCAGTTCTTC. Encoded protein: CASMKLAADNEQFF.

This chain connects TRBV19 to TRBJ2-7, with 10 bases that match TRBD1. V gave up 6 bases and J gave up 4 bases; unmatched junction bases: 6. Per the germline V gene, CDR1 is LNHDA and CDR2 is SQIVND (reference sequence). The CDR3 covers 14 residues. Here the CDR3 DNA reads TGTGCCAGTAGCCTTCCGGGACAGGGGTACGAGCAGTACTTC. Amino acids: CASSLPGQGYEQYF.

This clone has a single count. The chain couples TRBV24-1 to TRBJ2-1, with 9 positions matching TRBD2. Germline loops: CDR1 KGHDR, CDR2 SFDVKD. This CDR3 spans 15 amino acids. V lost 6 bases and J lost 3; bases outside the gene matches: 5. CDR3 in DNA: TGTGCCACCAGTCGGGCGGGGGGGAACTACAATGAGCAGTTCTTC. Its translation is CATSRAGGNYNEQFF.

This chain uses TRBV3-1 (or the pseudogene TRBV3-2) with TRBJ2-1; D is undetermined. Between the trimmed V and J ends, which lost 1 base and 10 bases, there was a span of 11 bases. Looked up from germline, CDR1 is LGHDT and CDR2 is YNNKEL (reference sequence). CDR3 length: 13 amino acids. CDR3 region: CASSQGSGFEQFF. DNA of the CDR3: TGTGCCAGCAGCCAAGGATCAGGATTCGAGCAGTTCTTC.

The chain joins TRBV28 to TRBJ2-7; TRBD1 aligns across 8 bases. Germline V gives CDR1 MDHEN, CDR2 SYDVKM. The V and J ends lost 5 bases and 1 base, in that order; junction bases with no gene match: 4. The CDR3 totals 14 residues. The CDR3 nucleotides are TGTGCCAGCAGTCGGTGGACAGGGTCCTACGAGCAGTACTTC. As protein: CASSRWTGSYEQYF.

The V and J genes are TRBV19 and TRBJ2-1; TRBD1 agrees at 11 bases. The germline CDR1 and CDR2 sequences are LNHDA and SQIVND (reference sequence). This CDR3 has 16 amino acids. V shed 4 bases, J shed 8 bases, and the junction held 10 bases outside the gene matches. The CDR3 spells CASSTRPGTGGYEQFF. The CDR3 DNA reads as TGTGCCAGTAGTACCCGACCCGGGACAGGGGGTTATGAGCAGTTCTTC.

The chain's CDR3 is CASSLVPDYGYTF. The CDR3 DNA follows: TGTGCCAGCAGCTTAGTTCCGGACTATGGCTACACCTTC. J is TRBJ1-2 and V is TRBV11-1; D is unresolved. The CDR3 has 13 residues. Germline loops: CDR1 SGHAT, CDR2 FQDESV (reference sequence). V shed 1 base and J shed 3 bases, with 6 bases lying between them.

The rearrangement links TRBV29-1 to TRBJ1-2; D unclear. CDR1 is SQVTM, CDR2 ANQGSEA, per germline. V was pared by 7 bases and J by 5 bases, with 14 bases between. The CDR3 covers 12 residues. In DNA form, the CDR3 reads TGCAGCGCCCACCGGGCCGCATATGGCTACACCTTC. Its protein product is CSAHRAAYGYTF.

V usage is TRBV7-9 and J usage is TRBJ1-1; the D is unclear. V was cut by 0 bases and J by 4 bases, with 3 bases left in between. The CDR3 extends over 12 amino acids. The germline CDR1 and CDR2 sequences are SEHNR and FQNEAQ (reference sequence). The DNA for the CDR3 is TGTGCCAGCAGCTTAGCCGTCACTGAAGCTTTCTTT. Amino acid sequence: CASSLAVTEAFF. Filled out from reference TRBV7-9 and TRBJ1-1, the complete variable domain reads DTGVSQNPRHKITKRGQNVTFRCDPISEHNRLYWYRQTLGQGPEFLTYFQNEAQLEKSRLLSDRFSAERPKGSFSTLEIQRTEQGDSAMYLCASSLAVTEAFFGQGTRLTVV.

The gene calls are TRBV6-5 and TRBJ2-7; 10 bases match TRBD2. V lost 4 bases, J lost 4 bases, and 10 bases stayed unmatched. CDR3 length: 16 residues. Looked up from germline, CDR1 is MNHEY and CDR2 is SVGAGI. The chain's CDR3 is CASSWGSGGASYEQYF. The CDR3 DNA reads TGTGCCAGCAGTTGGGGGAGCGGGGGGGCCTCTTACGAGCAGTACTTC.

Here the CDR3 reads CASNRGYNEQFF. CDR3 sequence (DNA): TGTGCCAGCAACCGAGGTTACAATGAGCAGTTCTTC. The V gene is TRBV7-9, the J gene TRBJ2-1, with no clear D. Trimming removed 7 bases at V and 4 bases at J, with 8 bases between. Germline values: CDR1 SEHNR, CDR2 FQNEAQ (reference sequence). This CDR3 is built from 12 residues.

V gene TRBV29-1 combines with J gene TRBJ2-2; 7 bases are a match to TRBD2. Germline V gene sequence: CDR1 SQVTM, CDR2 ANQGSEA. The CDR3 runs to 14 residues. Trimming removed 3 bases from V and 6 bases from J; junction bases left unmatched: 7. CDR3 amino acids: CSVDGGRGAGELFF. The CDR3 DNA reads as TGCAGCGTTGACGGCGGGAGAGGCGCCGGGGAGCTGTTTTTT.

The genes are TRBV7-8 and TRBJ1-3; maybe TRBD1 (5 bases). CDR1 and CDR2 (germline): SGHVS, FQNEAQ. This CDR3 is built from 15 residues. The V and J ends lost 2 bases and 2 bases respectively, with 10 bases between them. CDR3 in DNA: TGTGCCAGCAGCTTACCTCAGGGTACTGGAAACACCATATATTTT. Its translation is CASSLPQGTGNTIYF.

V gene TRBV7-2 combines with J gene TRBJ2-3; D remains unclear. Trimming stripped 2 bases from V and 1 base from J, with 4 bases between. The germline V gene has CDR1 SGHTA and CDR2 FQGNSA. The CDR3 spans 13 residues. The DNA of the CDR3 is TGTGCCAGCAGCTTATCCCGCACAGATACGCAGTATTTT. This translates into CASSLSRTDTQYF.

This chain uses TRBV6-5 with TRBJ2-1; D is uncertain. Trimming shortened V by 7 bases and J by 0 bases, and 13 bases separated the two germline ends. The CDR3 totals 15 residues. Germline V gene sequence: CDR1 MNHEY, CDR2 SVGAGI. CDR3 residues: CASKYFPRSYNEQFF. CDR3 DNA sequence: TGTGCCAGCAAATACTTCCCACGCTCCTACAATGAGCAGTTCTTC.

The chain is built from TRBV5-1 and TRBJ1-5; 9 bases match TRBD1. Unmatched junction bases numbered 6, after V lost 4 bases and J lost 1 base. Germline lookup yields CDR1 SGHRS and CDR2 YFSETQ. CDR3 size: 16 residues. This CDR3 is CASSRGTGSSNQPQHF. The DNA for the CDR3 is TGCGCCAGCAGCCGAGGGACAGGGTCGAGCAATCAGCCCCAGCATTTT.

This clone is labeled as large. CDR3 residues: CASSQEMRTDAYEQYF. The CDR3 region has the DNA TGCGCCAGCAGCCAAGAGATGAGGACCGATGCCTACGAGCAGTACTTC. The V call is TRBV4-3, the J call TRBJ2-7; D ambiguous. The length of the CDR3 is 16 residues. Trimming cost V 0 bases and J 2 bases, with 14 bases left between them. The germline gives CDR1 LGHNA, CDR2 YSLEER.

This chain joins TRBV25-1 and TRBJ2-7, with D unclear. V was pared by 6 bases and J by 1 base, with 13 bases between. The CDR3 spans 14 residues. Per the germline V gene, CDR1 is MGHDK and CDR2 is SYGVNS. CDR3 region: CASRSLWGSYEQYF. The DNA for the CDR3 is TGTGCCAGCAGGAGTTTGTGGGGATCCTACGAGCAGTACTTC.

This sequence joins TRBV28 and TRBJ1-5; TRBD1 matches 11 bases. The germline V gene has CDR1 MDHEN and CDR2 SYDVKM. The CDR3 is 15 amino acids. The J segment lost 4 bases and the V segment lost 4 bases, leaving 3 bases of the junction unmatched. The chain's CDR3 is CASSSGTGGNQPQHF. DNA for the CDR3: TGTGCCAGCAGTTCCGGGACAGGGGGGAATCAGCCCCAGCATTTT.

J is TRBJ1-5 and V is TRBV9; D is unclear. CDR1 SGDLS and CDR2 YYNGEE come from the germline V gene. CDR3 size: 18 residues. With 2 bases removed from V and 0 bases from J, the gap between germline ends came to 18 bases. CDR3 in amino acids: CASSVGGTEIYSNQPQHF. CDR3 in DNA: TGTGCCAGCAGCGTGGGTGGCACAGAAATTTATAGCAATCAGCCCCAGCATTTT.